Listed below are T cell receptor beta chains from one sample, sequenced in a study of early stage breast cancer tumors. Using immunoSEQ multiplex PCR, the repertoire was profiled, and TCRdb retains in-frame clones only, with some absent. The sample shows nearly 25,000 clones, about 70% of them seen only once. The sequencing input was breast tumor tissue. The receptors derive from a person aged 55 to 75 with breast cancer. Both conserved end residues are part of each CDR3. The D gene is left open where the match is weak. Expanded clones are given a class, and other clones once, few, many or no size at all.

D: TRBD1
J: TRBJ1-1
V: TRBV27
size: NA
CDR3: CASSQSQGASFGTEAFF
DNA: TGTGCCAGCAGTCAATCACAGGGGGCTTCGTTTGGCACTGAAGCTTTCTTT

D: TRBD2
J: TRBJ2-1
V: TRBV15
size: NA
CDR3: CATKGLEPLDEQFF
DNA: TGTGCCACCAAGGGACTAGAGCCTTTGGATGAGCAGTTCTTC

D: NA
J: TRBJ1-1
V: TRBV10-3
size: NA
CDR3: CAIRGGMGQQNTEAFF
DNA: TGTGCCATTAGGGGGGGGATGGGACAACAGAACACTGAAGCTTTCTTT

D: TRBD1
J: TRBJ1-5
V: TRBV18
size: few
CDR3: CASSLDRAYQPQHF
DNA: TGTGCCAGCTCTCTGGACAGGGCCTATCAGCCCCAGCATTTT

D: NA
J: TRBJ1-1
V: TRBV11-2
size: NA
CDR3: CASSLTVGGNTEAFF
DNA: TGTGCCAGCAGCTTAACTGTAGGCGGGAACACTGAAGCTTTCTTT

D: TRBD1
J: TRBJ1-2
V: TRBV6-5
size: NA
CDR3: CASSPGQGANGYTF
DNA: TGTGCCAGCAGTCCGGGACAGGGGGCTAATGGCTACACCTTC

D: NA
J: TRBJ2-6
V: TRBV5-1
size: NA
CDR3: CASSLRPPGAGANVLTF
DNA: TGCGCCAGCAGCTTGCGCCCCCCAGGGGCCGGGGCCAACGTCCTGACTTTC

D: TRBD1
J: TRBJ1-2
V: TRBV19
size: NA
CDR3: CASKDRGAYGYTF
DNA: TGTGCCAGTAAGGACAGGGGGGCCTATGGCTACACCTTC

D: TRBD2
J: TRBJ2-5
V: TRBV7-2
size: once
CDR3: CASSLSGSSRETQYF
DNA: TGTGCCAGCAGCCTGAGCGGGAGTTCCCGAGAGACCCAGTACTTC

D: NA
J: TRBJ1-2
V: TRBV4-2
size: NA
CDR3: CASSHRDYGYTF
DNA: TGTGCCAGCAGCCACCGGGACTATGGCTACACCTTC

D: NA
J: TRBJ2-5
V: TRBV5-1
size: NA
CDR3: CASSPGEETQYF
DNA: TGCGCCAGCAGCCCGGGAGAAGAGACCCAGTACTTC

D: TRBD1
J: TRBJ2-7
V: TRBV29-1
size: NA
CDR3: CSVGGQGAYEQYF
DNA: TGCAGCGTGGGCGGACAGGGGGCCTACGAGCAGTACTTC

D: TRBD1
J: TRBJ2-7
V: TRBV6-6
size: NA
CDR3: CATGQGSYEQYF
DNA: TGTGCCACAGGACAGGGCTCCTACGAGCAGTACTTC

D: TRBD1
J: TRBJ1-1
V: TRBV5-6
size: few
CDR3: CASSLPGQGVGRTEAFF
DNA: TGTGCCAGCAGCCTGCCGGGACAGGGAGTAGGGAGAACTGAAGCTTTCTTT

D: TRBD1
J: TRBJ1-2
V: TRBV5-1
size: NA
CDR3: CASSPARGQGQGYTF
DNA: TGCGCCAGCAGCCCGGCCCGGGGACAGGGTCAAGGCTACACCTTC

D: NA
J: TRBJ2-5
V: TRBV30
size: once
CDR3: CAWRGTGSQETQYF
DNA: TGTGCCTGGAGGGGAACAGGGAGCCAAGAGACCCAGTACTTC